These T cell receptor beta chains were read from a single sample in a study of Ad26.COV2.S vaccination and SARS-CoV-2 variants. Sequenced by immunoSEQ multiplex PCR; TCRdb stores in-frame clones only, minus some. This table has about 440,000 clones, around 88% appearing once. Sequenced here: peripheral blood, sampled in a trial of Ad26.COV2.S vaccine versus placebo. These receptor sequences come from a person aged 18-65 years who received the Ad26.COV2.S COVID-19 vaccine or a placebo. The CDR3 runs from the conserved cysteine through the conserved F or W. The D gene is left open where the match is weak. Not every row has a clone size; where given, it reads once, few, many or a size class.

>TRBJ2-7|NA|NA|TRBV7-2
CASSLFGEQYF
TGTGCCAGCAGCTTGTTTGGCGAGCAGTACTTC
>TRBJ2-7|NA|many|TRBV12-3/TRBV12-4
CASSHPLWAWQYF
TGTGCCAGCAGTCACCCCCTCTGGGCTTGGCAGTACTTC
>TRBJ1-4|NA|NA|TRBV7-9
CASSLFGAGSTNEKLFF
TGTGCCAGCAGCTTATTCGGGGCGGGATCAACTAATGAAAAACTGTTTTTT
>TRBJ2-7|TRBD2|NA|TRBV6-2/TRBV6-3
CASSYSGSSGRSYEQYF
TGTGCCAGCAGTTACTCGGGCTCTAGCGGGAGGTCCTACGAGCAGTACTTC
>TRBJ2-1|TRBD2|NA|TRBV7-3
CASSQMGLAENEQFF
TGTGCCAGCAGCCAAATGGGACTAGCGGAAAATGAGCAGTTCTTC
>TRBJ2-1|TRBD1|NA|TRBV15
CATSKEQGARSEQFF
TGTGCCACCAGCAAAGAACAGGGGGCGCGGAGTGAGCAGTTCTTC
>TRBJ2-7|TRBD1|few|TRBV29-1
CSVFSGQYEQYF
TGCAGCGTCTTCTCGGGACAGTACGAGCAGTACTTC
>TRBJ2-5|TRBD2|NA|TRBV3-1/TRBV3-2
CASSGTLAGGPLGGETQYF
TGTGCCAGCAGCGGGACTCTAGCGGGAGGGCCCCTTGGAGGAGAGACCCAGTACTTC
>TRBJ2-1|NA|NA|TRBV9
CASTPTGASFYNEQFF
TGTGCCAGCACCCCGACCGGGGCTAGCTTCTACAATGAGCAGTTCTTC
>TRBJ2-7|NA|NA|TRBV11-2
CASSLVGEQYF
TGTGCCAGCAGCTTAGTAGGCGAGCAGTACTTC
>TRBJ1-1|TRBD1|NA|TRBV28
CASRPTGVTNTEAFF
TGTGCCAGCAGACCGACAGGGGTCACGAACACTGAAGCTTTCTTT
>TRBJ2-1|NA|NA|TRBV9
CASSRSGVSYEQFF
TGTGCCAGCAGCAGGTCGGGAGTCAGTTATGAGCAGTTCTTC
>TRBJ2-3|TRBD2|once|TRBV10-3
CAISEPTSGRTDTQYF
TGTGCCATCAGTGAGCCCACTAGCGGGAGAACAGATACGCAGTATTTT
>TRBJ2-7|TRBD1|NA|TRBV4-3
CASSRTGTGRVAYEQYF
TGCGCCAGCAGCCGGACCGGGACAGGGAGGGTGGCCTACGAGCAGTACTTC
>TRBJ2-7|TRBD1|once|TRBV3-1/TRBV3-2
CASTPIGTGSREQYF
TGTGCCAGCACCCCAATAGGGACAGGGTCGCGGGAGCAGTACTTC
>TRBJ2-3|NA|NA|TRBV4-3
CASSQVSGPDTQYF
TGCGCCAGCAGCCAAGTATCAGGGCCAGATACGCAGTATTTT
>TRBJ1-1|TRBD1|NA|TRBV4-1
CASSQGDRATEAFF
TGCGCCAGCAGCCAGGGGGACAGGGCCACTGAAGCTTTCTTT
>TRBJ2-5|NA|NA|TRBV30
CAWSVRWEETQYF
TGTGCCTGGAGTGTACGGTGGGAAGAGACCCAGTACTTC
>TRBJ2-3|NA|NA|TRBV7-2
CASSPTLRTSTDTQYF
TGTGCCAGCAGCCCGACCCTTAGGACTAGCACAGATACGCAGTATTTT
>TRBJ2-7|TRBD2|NA|TRBV7-9
CASRASGNSYEQYF
TGTGCCAGCAGGGCTAGCGGAAACTCCTACGAGCAGTACTTC
>TRBJ2-5|TRBD2|NA|TRBV5-1
CASSLDAGGADQYF
TGCGCCAGCAGCTTGGATGCGGGAGGTGCTGACCAGTACTTC
>TRBJ2-1|NA|NA|TRBV4-3
CASSQDRALEQFF
TGCGCCAGCAGCCAAGATCGGGCCTTAGAGCAGTTCTTC
>TRBJ2-1|TRBD2|NA|TRBV28
CASSLLAGGSYNEQFF
TGTGCCAGCAGTTTACTAGCGGGAGGCTCCTACAATGAGCAGTTCTTC
>TRBJ2-1|NA|NA|TRBV9
CASSVGGGRWGNEQFF
TGTGCCAGCAGCGTAGGAGGGGGGCGCTGGGGCAATGAGCAGTTCTTC
>TRBJ2-7|NA|NA|TRBV5-6
CASSLYPQGTRPEQYF
TGTGCCAGCAGCCTCTACCCGCAGGGGACGCGTCCCGAGCAGTACTTC
>TRBJ2-5|NA|NA|TRBV5-1
CASSLGRGRWETQYF
TGCGCCAGCAGCTTGGGCAGAGGTAGATGGGAGACCCAGTACTTC
>TRBJ2-3|NA|once|TRBV4-2
CASSQDSPRASTITSTDTQYF
TGTGCCAGCAGCCAAGATTCCCCCCGGGCTAGCACAATAACTAGCACAGATACGCAGTATTTT
>TRBJ1-5|TRBD1|NA|TRBV15
CATSRPTGGLNQPQHF
TGTGCCACCAGCAGGCCGACAGGGGGCTTAAATCAGCCCCAGCATTTT
>TRBJ2-2|TRBD1|NA|TRBV30
CAWRRQGPNTGELFF
TGTGCCTGGAGGCGACAGGGGCCGAACACCGGGGAGCTGTTTTTT
>TRBJ2-3|NA|NA|TRBV7-9
CASSPTDTQYF
TGTGCCAGCAGCCCCACAGATACGCAGTATTTT
>TRBJ2-7|NA|once|TRBV5-4
CASSLDPGAYEQYF
TGTGCCAGCAGCTTGGATCCGGGGGCCTACGAGCAGTACTTC
>TRBJ2-5|TRBD1|NA|TRBV7-2
CASSRGQQETQYF
TGTGCCAGCAGCCGGGGACAGCAAGAGACCCAGTACTTC
>TRBJ2-7|NA|NA|TRBV6-5
CASSRAEKYEQYF
TGTGCCAGCAGTCGTGCCGAGAAGTACGAGCAGTACTTC
>TRBJ2-3|NA|once|TRBV7-2
CASSASRALRTDTQYF
TGTGCCAGCAGCGCCTCCCGGGCCTTACGCACAGATACGCAGTATTTT
>TRBJ2-2|NA|NA|TRBV5-4
CASSRKGLRTGELFF
TGTGCCAGCAGCAGAAAGGGGTTACGGACCGGGGAGCTGTTTTTT
>TRBJ1-6|NA|NA|TRBV27
CASSLIGDSPLHF
TGTGCCAGCAGTTTAATTGGTGATTCACCCCTCCACTTT
>TRBJ2-7|NA|NA|TRBV15
CATSRDSYEQYF
TGTGCCACCAGCAGAGATTCCTACGAGCAGTACTTC
>TRBJ2-1|TRBD2|NA|TRBV19
CASSIGPLIAGGQEQFF
TGTGCCAGTAGTATAGGTCCCTTGATAGCGGGGGGTCAGGAGCAGTTCTTC
>TRBJ1-1|NA|few|TRBV25-1
CASSVSGRDEAFF
TGTGCCAGCAGCGTATCCGGGCGTGATGAAGCTTTCTTT
>TRBJ2-7|NA|NA|TRBV7-3
CASSPLPTSSYEQYF
TGTGCCAGCAGCCCGCTGCCGACATCCTCCTACGAGCAGTACTTC
>TRBJ2-2|TRBD2|NA|TRBV19
CASSIGGLAGLNTGELFF
TGTGCCAGTAGTATTGGGGGACTAGCGGGGCTGAACACCGGGGAGCTGTTTTTT
>TRBJ2-7|NA|NA|TRBV3-1/TRBV3-2
CASSPVGGREFFPPQYF
TGTGCCAGCAGCCCCGTAGGGGGGCGGGAGTTTTTTCCTCCGCAGTACTTC
>TRBJ2-1|NA|NA|TRBV30
CAWTKKGVGASFF
TGTGCCTGGACTAAAAAAGGGGTAGGGGCCTCGTTCTTC
>TRBJ2-7|TRBD1|NA|TRBV10-3
CAITRTGDSEQYF
TGTGCCATCACCCGGACAGGTGACTCCGAGCAGTACTTC
>TRBJ2-4|NA|NA|TRBV6-2/TRBV6-3
CASTPPRPRNIQYF
TGTGCCAGCACCCCACCCCGACCCCGGAACATTCAGTACTTC
>TRBJ1-5|NA|NA|TRBV7-2
CASRRGGARQPQHF
TGTGCCAGCCGCCGGGGGGGGGCGAGGCAGCCCCAGCATTTT
>TRBJ1-1|NA|NA|TRBV7-6
CASSAGRRGAFF
TGTGCCAGCAGCGCCGGACGACGGGGGGCTTTCTTT
>TRBJ1-4|NA|NA|TRBV24-1
CATRGGEKLFF
TGTGCCACAAGAGGTGGGGAAAAACTGTTTTTT
>TRBJ1-3|TRBD1|once|TRBV5-1
CASSLDGDRRNTIYF
TGCGCCAGCAGCTTGGATGGGGACAGGAGAAACACCATATATTTT
>TRBJ2-1|NA|NA|TRBV15
CATSRARFYNEQFF
TGTGCCACCAGCAGGGCCCGATTCTACAATGAGCAGTTCTTC